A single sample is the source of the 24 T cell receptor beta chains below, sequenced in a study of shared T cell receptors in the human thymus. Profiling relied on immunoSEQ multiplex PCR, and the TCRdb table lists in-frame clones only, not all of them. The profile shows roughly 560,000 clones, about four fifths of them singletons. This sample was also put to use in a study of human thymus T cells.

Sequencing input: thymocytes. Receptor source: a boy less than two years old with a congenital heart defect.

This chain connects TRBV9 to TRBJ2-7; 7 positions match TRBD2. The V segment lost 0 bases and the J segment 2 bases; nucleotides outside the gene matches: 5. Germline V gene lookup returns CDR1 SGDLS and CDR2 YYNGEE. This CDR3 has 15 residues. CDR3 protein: CASSVGSSGTYEQYF. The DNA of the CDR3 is TGTGCCAGCAGCGTAGGTTCTAGCGGAACCTACGAGCAGTACTTC.

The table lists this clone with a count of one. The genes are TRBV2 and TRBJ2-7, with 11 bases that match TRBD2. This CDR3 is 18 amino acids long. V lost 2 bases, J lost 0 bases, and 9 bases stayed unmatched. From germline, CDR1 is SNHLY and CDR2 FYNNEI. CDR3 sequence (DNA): TGTGCCAGCAGTGAACCGGGACTAGCGGCCCCGAGCTCCTACGAGCAGTACTTC. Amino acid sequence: CASSEPGLAAPSSYEQYF.

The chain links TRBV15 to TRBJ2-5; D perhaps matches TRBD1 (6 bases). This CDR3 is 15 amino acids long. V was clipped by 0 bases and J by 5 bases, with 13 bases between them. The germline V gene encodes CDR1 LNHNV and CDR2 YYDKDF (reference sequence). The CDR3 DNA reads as TGTGCCACCAGCAGAGATTGGGGGCGAGTGGAGACCCAGTACTTC. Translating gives CATSRDWGRVETQYF.

CDR3 sequence: CASSPQGPHTEAFF. The CDR3, as DNA: TGTGCCAGCTCACCGCAGGGTCCCCACACTGAAGCTTTCTTT. The genes are TRBV18 and TRBJ1-1; a possible D gene is TRBD1 (5 bases). The CDR3 covers 14 residues. V lost 3 bases and J lost 3, with 11 bases in between. CDR1 KGHSH and CDR2 LQKENI come from the germline V gene.

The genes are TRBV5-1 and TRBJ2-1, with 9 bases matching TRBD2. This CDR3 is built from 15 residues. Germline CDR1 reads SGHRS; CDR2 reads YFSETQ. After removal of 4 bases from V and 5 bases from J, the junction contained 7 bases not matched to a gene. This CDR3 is CASSPRTSANNEQFF. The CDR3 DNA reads TGCGCCAGCAGCCCCCGGACTAGCGCTAACAATGAGCAGTTCTTC.

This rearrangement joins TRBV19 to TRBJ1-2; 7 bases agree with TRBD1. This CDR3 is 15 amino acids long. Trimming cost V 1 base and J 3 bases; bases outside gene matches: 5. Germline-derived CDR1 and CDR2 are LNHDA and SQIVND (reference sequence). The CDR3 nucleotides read TGTGCCAGTAGTATAGGGGGACAGCTTGACTATGGCTACACCTTC. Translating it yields CASSIGGQLDYGYTF.

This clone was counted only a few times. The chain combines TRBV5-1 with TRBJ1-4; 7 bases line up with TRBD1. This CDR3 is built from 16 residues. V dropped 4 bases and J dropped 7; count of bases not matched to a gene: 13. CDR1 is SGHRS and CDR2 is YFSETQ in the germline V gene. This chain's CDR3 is CASSLGTGQMGEKLFF. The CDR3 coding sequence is TGCGCCAGCAGCCTGGGAACGGGACAGATGGGTGAAAAACTGTTTTTT.

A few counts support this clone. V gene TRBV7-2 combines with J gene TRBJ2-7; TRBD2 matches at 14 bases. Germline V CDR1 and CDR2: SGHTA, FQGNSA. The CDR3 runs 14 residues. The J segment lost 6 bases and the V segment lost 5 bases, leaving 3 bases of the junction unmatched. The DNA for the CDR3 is TGTGCCAGCAGCCCCGGGACTAGCGGGGGCGAGCAGTACTTC. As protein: CASSPGTSGGEQYF.

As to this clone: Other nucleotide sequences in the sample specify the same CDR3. The CDR3: CASSPPSGGPYNEQFF. CDR3 DNA: TGTGCCAGCAGTCCCCCGAGCGGGGGCCCCTACAATGAGCAGTTCTTC. V gene TRBV27 combines with J gene TRBJ2-1; 8 bases align to TRBD2. Trimming took 5 bases from V and 2 from J; bases not matched to a gene: 8. The CDR3 loop spans 16 amino acids. Germline CDR1 reads MNHEY; CDR2 reads SMNVEV (reference sequence).

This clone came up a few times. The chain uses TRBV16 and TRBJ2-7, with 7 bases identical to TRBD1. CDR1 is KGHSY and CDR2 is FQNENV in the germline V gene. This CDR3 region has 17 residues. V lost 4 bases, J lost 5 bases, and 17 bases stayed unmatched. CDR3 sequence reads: CASSRRPTDRVRDEQYF. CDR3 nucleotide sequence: TGTGCCAGCAGCCGGCGACCGACAGACAGGGTAAGGGACGAGCAGTACTTC.

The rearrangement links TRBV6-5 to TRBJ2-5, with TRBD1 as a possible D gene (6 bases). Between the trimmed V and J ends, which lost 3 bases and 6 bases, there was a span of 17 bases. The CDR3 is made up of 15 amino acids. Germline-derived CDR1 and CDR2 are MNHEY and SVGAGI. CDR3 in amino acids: CASSYGARGPQTQYF. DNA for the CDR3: TGTGCCAGCAGTTATGGCGCCAGGGGACCCCAGACCCAGTACTTC.

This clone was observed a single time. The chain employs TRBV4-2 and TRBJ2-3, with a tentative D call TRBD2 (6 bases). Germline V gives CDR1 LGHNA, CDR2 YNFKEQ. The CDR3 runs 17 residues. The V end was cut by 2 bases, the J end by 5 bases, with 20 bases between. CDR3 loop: CASSQSDHGTRGDTQYF. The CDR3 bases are TGTGCCAGCAGCCAAAGCGACCACGGGACTCGGGGAGATACGCAGTATTTT.

CDR3 bases: TGTGCCAGCAGTGAGGGACTAGCGGGCTGGGCAGATACGCAGTATTTT. Translated: CASSEGLAGWADTQYF. J is TRBJ2-3 and V is TRBV28; 12 nucleotides line up with TRBD2. The CDR3 consists of 16 residues. CDR1 is MDHEN, CDR2 SYDVKM, per germline. V was pared by 5 bases and J by 4 bases, with 7 bases of the junction left unmatched.

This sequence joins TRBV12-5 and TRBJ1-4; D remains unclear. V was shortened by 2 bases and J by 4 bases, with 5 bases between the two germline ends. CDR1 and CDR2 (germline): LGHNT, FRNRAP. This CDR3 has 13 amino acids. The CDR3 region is CASGLPRNEKLFF. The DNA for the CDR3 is TGTGCTAGTGGTTTGCCCCGTAATGAAAAACTGTTTTTT.

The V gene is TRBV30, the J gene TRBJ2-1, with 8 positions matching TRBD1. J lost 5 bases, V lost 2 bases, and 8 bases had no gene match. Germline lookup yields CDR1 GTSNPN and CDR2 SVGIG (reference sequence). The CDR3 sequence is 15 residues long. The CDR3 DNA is TGTGCCTGGAGTCTGGAGACAGGGGAACACAATGAGCAGTTCTTC. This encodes CAWSLETGEHNEQFF.

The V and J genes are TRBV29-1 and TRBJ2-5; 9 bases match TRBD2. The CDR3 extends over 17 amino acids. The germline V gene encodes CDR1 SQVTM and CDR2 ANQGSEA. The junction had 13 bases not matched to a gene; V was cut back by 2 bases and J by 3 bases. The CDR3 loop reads CSVELGGSGRFKETQYF. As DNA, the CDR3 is TGCAGCGTTGAATTGGGGGGCAGCGGGAGGTTTAAAGAGACCCAGTACTTC.

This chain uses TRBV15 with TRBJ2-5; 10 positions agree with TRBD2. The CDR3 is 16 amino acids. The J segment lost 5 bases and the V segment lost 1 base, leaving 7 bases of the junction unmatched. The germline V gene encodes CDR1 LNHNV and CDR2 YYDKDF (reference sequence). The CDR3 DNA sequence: TGTGCCACCAGCAGAGCGGCTAGCGGGAGAGGTGAGACCCAGTACTTC. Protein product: CATSRAASGRGETQYF.

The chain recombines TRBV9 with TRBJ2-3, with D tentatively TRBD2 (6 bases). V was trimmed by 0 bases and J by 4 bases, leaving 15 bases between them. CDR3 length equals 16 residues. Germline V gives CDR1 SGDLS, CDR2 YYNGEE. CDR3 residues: CASSVGGSEGPDTQYF. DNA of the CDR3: TGTGCCAGCAGCGTAGGGGGGTCGGAGGGTCCAGATACGCAGTATTTT.

As DNA, the CDR3 is TGTGCCAGCAGGGGTGGGGGGGGCCAGGTGGCTAGCGGGACGAACGAGCAGTACTTC. Protein product: CASRGGGGQVASGTNEQYF. V is TRBV28 and J is TRBJ2-7, with TRBD2 identical over 9 bases. The CDR3 covers 19 residues. The V and J ends lost 6 bases and 5 bases, in that order; junction bases with no gene match: 23. Germline lookup yields CDR1 MDHEN and CDR2 SYDVKM.

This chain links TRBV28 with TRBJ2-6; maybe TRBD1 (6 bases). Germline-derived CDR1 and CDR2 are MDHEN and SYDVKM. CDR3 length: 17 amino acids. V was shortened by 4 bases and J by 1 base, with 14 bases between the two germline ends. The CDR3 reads CASSSPPTGSGANVLTF. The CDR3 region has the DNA TGTGCCAGCAGTTCTCCTCCTACAGGGTCTGGGGCCAACGTCCTGACTTTC.

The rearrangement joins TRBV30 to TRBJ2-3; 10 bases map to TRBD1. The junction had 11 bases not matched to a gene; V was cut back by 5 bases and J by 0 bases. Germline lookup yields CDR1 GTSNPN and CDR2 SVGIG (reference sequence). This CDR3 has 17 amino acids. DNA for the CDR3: TGTGCCTGGGGGGGTGGGGGGACAGGGGTCAGCACAGATACGCAGTATTTT. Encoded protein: CAWGGGGTGVSTDTQYF.

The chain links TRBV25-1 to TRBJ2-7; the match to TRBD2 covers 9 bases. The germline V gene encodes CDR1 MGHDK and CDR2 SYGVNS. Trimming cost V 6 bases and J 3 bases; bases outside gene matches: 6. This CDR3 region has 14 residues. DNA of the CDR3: TGTGCCAGCAGCGGGACTAGCAGGAACTACGAGCAGTACTTC. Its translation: CASSGTSRNYEQYF.

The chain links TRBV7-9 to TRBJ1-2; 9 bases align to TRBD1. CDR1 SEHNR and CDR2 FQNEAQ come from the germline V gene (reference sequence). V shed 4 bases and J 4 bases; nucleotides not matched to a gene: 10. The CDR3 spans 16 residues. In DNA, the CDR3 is TGTGCCAGCAGCTCGACAGGGGGGGGTGACCCCTATGGCTACACCTTC. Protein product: CASSSTGGGDPYGYTF.

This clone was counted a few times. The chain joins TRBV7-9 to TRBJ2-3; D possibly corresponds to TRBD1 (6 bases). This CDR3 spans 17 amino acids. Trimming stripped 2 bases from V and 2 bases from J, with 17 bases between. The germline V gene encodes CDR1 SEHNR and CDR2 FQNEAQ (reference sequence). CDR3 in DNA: TGTGCCAGCAGCTTATCGGGACACCGAGGATCCACAGATACGCAGTATTTT. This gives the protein CASSLSGHRGSTDTQYF.